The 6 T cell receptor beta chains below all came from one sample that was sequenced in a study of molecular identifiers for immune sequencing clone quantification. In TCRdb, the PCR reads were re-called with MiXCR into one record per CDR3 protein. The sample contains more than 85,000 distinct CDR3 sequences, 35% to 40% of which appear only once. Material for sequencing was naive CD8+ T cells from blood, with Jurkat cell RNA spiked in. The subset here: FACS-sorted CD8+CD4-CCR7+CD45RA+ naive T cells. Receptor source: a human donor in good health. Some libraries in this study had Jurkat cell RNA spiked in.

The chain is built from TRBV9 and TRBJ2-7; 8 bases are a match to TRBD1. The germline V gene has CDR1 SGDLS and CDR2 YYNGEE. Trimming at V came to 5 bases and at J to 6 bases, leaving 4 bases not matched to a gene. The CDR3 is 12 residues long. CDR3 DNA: TGTGCCAGCAGTCAGGGGGCGTCCGAGCAGTACTTC. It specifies CASSQGASEQYF.

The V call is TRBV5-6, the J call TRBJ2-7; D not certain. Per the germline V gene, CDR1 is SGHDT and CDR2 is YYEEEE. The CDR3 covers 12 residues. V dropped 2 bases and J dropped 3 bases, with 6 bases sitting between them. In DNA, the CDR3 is TGTGCCAGCAGCTTTCCCGGCTACGAGCAGTACTTC. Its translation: CASSFPGYEQYF.

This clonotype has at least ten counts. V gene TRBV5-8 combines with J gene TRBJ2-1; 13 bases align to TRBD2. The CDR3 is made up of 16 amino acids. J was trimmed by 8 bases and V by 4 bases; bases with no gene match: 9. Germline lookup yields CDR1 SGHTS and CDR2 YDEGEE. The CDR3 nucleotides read TGTGCCAGCAGCCGACTAGCGGGAGGAGGGTTGGATGAGCAGTTCTTC. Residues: CASSRLAGGGLDEQFF.

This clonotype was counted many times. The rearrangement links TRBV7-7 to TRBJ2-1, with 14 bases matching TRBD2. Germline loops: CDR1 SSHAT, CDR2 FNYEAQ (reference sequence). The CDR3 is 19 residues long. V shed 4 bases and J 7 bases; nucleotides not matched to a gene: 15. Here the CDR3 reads CASSSGGLAGVKGGNEQFF. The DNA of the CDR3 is TGTGCCAGCAGCTCCGGGGGACTAGCGGGAGTAAAGGGTGGAAATGAGCAGTTCTTC.

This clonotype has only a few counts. The CDR3 bases are TGTGCCAGTAGTAGGGGACTAGGAGAGTTGTTCACAGATACGCAGTATTTT. This gives the protein CASSRGLGELFTDTQYF. The rearrangement links TRBV19 to TRBJ2-3; TRBD2 matches 8 bases. The ends lost 4 bases at V and 2 bases at J; junction bases unmatched: 11. The CDR3 totals 17 residues. Germline V CDR1 and CDR2: LNHDA, SQIVND (reference sequence).

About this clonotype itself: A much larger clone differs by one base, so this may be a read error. As DNA, the CDR3 is TGTGCCAGCGCCGGCCCGGACAACCATGAAAAACTGTTTTTT. It codes for CASAGPDNHEKLFF. The chain is built from TRBV7-6 and TRBJ1-4; the D gene is possibly TRBD1 (5 bases). Trimming removed 8 bases at V and 6 bases at J, with 16 bases between. The CDR3 length is 14 residues. Germline V lookup: CDR1 SGHVS, CDR2 FNYEAQ.